The next 31 T cell receptor beta chains were all read from a single sample in a study of technical replicates of blood from several donors. Data came from immunoSEQ multiplex PCR; TCRdb stores just in-frame clones and leaves some out. Of around 76,000 clones detected, almost 99% appear once; the ten largest clones hold over 0.2%. The sample was T cells isolated from PBMCs. The receptors shown here come from a human donor in good health.

The chain is built from TRBV28 and TRBJ1-2; weak D call: TRBD1 (5 bases). Germline loops: CDR1 MDHEN, CDR2 SYDVKM. Trimming shortened V by 7 bases and J by 5 bases, and 14 bases separated the two germline ends. The CDR3 length is 13 residues. CDR3 nucleotide sequence: TGTGCCAGCAATAAACTTCCAGGGTATGGCTACACCTTC. Its translation: CASNKLPGYGYTF.

The rearrangement uses TRBV7-9 and TRBJ2-2; D might be TRBD1 (5 bases). The CDR3 is 14 amino acids. V was trimmed by 1 base and J by 5 bases, leaving 8 bases between them. CDR1 is SEHNR and CDR2 is FQNEAQ in the germline V gene (reference sequence). CDR3: CASSLVQGTGELFF. The CDR3 coding sequence is TGTGCCAGCAGCTTAGTCCAGGGAACCGGGGAGCTGTTTTTT.

The gene calls are TRBV7-9 and TRBJ1-4, with 9 bases matching TRBD1. The germline V gene encodes CDR1 SEHNR and CDR2 FQNEAQ (reference sequence). The junction had 2 bases not matched to a gene; V was cut back by 5 bases and J by 4 bases. The CDR3 sequence is 14 residues long. The DNA for the CDR3 is TGTGCCAGCAGCCTGGACAGGGGTAATGAAAAACTGTTTTTT. Protein product: CASSLDRGNEKLFF.

The rearrangement links TRBV6-5 to TRBJ1-2; 7 bases are shared with TRBD1. Germline V gene data show CDR1 as MNHEY and CDR2 as SVGAGI. The CDR3 loop spans 16 amino acids. Trimming removed 2 bases from V and 7 bases from J; junction bases left unmatched: 13. In DNA, the CDR3 is TGTGCCAGCAGTTACCTTCAAACTACAGGGGCATCTGGCTACACCTTC. Protein product: CASSYLQTTGASGYTF.

CDR3 loop: CASSLSRSGLANSYEQYF. The CDR3, as DNA: TGTGCCAGCAGTTTATCTAGGTCGGGACTAGCGAACTCCTACGAGCAGTACTTC. The genes are TRBV27 and TRBJ2-7; TRBD2 matches at 10 bases. The CDR3 contains 18 residues. Germline CDR1 reads MNHEY; CDR2 reads SMNVEV (reference sequence). The V segment lost 0 bases and the J segment 0 bases; nucleotides outside the gene matches: 8.

The V and J genes are TRBV7-3 and TRBJ2-2; 9 positions agree with TRBD1. The CDR3 extends over 16 amino acids. Germline V gene sequence: CDR1 SGHTA, CDR2 FQGTGA. With 0 bases clipped from V and 4 bases from J, the junction kept 3 bases outside the gene matches. The CDR3 protein is CASSLTGTGFTGELFF. As DNA, the CDR3 is TGTGCCAGCAGCTTAACCGGGACAGGGTTCACCGGGGAGCTGTTTTTT.

The J gene is TRBJ2-6, the V gene TRBV6-5; 9 positions agree with TRBD1. Germline V CDR1 and CDR2: MNHEY, SVGAGI. This CDR3 is 15 amino acids long. V trimming: 4 bases; J trimming: 2 bases; junction bases outside the gene matches: 0. The CDR3, as DNA: TGTGCCAGCAGTTGGGACAGGGCTGGGGCCAACGTCCTGACTTTC. Protein sequence: CASSWDRAGANVLTF.

V is TRBV11-2 and J is TRBJ2-3; D uncertain. Germline V CDR1 and CDR2: SGHAT, FQNNGV. The CDR3 has 12 amino acids. V lost 7 bases to trimming and J lost 0 bases, with 5 bases between them. The CDR3 loop reads CASTESTDTQYF. For the CDR3, the DNA is TGTGCCAGCACCGAGAGCACAGATACGCAGTATTTT.

The chain uses TRBV5-6 and TRBJ1-5; TRBD1 is a possible D gene (6 bases). Trimming cost V 5 bases and J 0 bases, with 15 bases left between them. This CDR3 contains 16 residues. Germline V gene sequence: CDR1 SGHDT, CDR2 YYEEEE. The CDR3, as DNA: TGTGCCAGCAGTCATAAAACAGGGTTTAGCAATCAGCCCCAGCATTTT. Protein: CASSHKTGFSNQPQHF. The entire variable domain, with the rest obtained from reference TRBV5-6 and TRBJ1-5, is as follows: DAGVTQSPTHLIKTRGQQVTLRCSPKSGHDTVSWYQQALGQGPQFIFQYYEEEERQRGNFPDRFSGHQFPNYSSELNVNALLLGDSALYLCASSHKTGFSNQPQHFGDGTRLSIL.

The V and J genes are TRBV5-8 and TRBJ2-5; 7 positions match TRBD1. The CDR3 runs 16 residues. The germline V gene encodes CDR1 SGHTS and CDR2 YDEGEE. V trimming: 4 bases; J trimming: 5 bases; junction bases outside the gene matches: 14. CDR3 DNA: TGTGCCAGCAGCCTAAACCGACAGGGAACGAGGGAGACCCAGTACTTC. Protein sequence: CASSLNRQGTRETQYF.

The gene calls are TRBV6-5 and TRBJ1-1; D unclear. There are 12 residues in the CDR3. Trimming removed 5 bases at V and 4 bases at J, with 8 bases between. CDR1 is MNHEY, CDR2 SVGAGI, per germline. This CDR3 is CASSPGGTEAFF. The CDR3 nucleotides read TGTGCCAGCAGTCCAGGAGGCACTGAAGCTTTCTTT.

This rearrangement joins TRBV5-1 to TRBJ2-1; the match to TRBD1 covers 8 bases. Trimming removed 4 bases from V and 8 bases from J; junction bases left unmatched: 11. The CDR3 loop spans 15 amino acids. Germline V CDR1 and CDR2: SGHRS, YFSETQ. CDR3: CASSPRTGMSDEQFF. In DNA form, the CDR3 reads TGCGCCAGCAGCCCACGGACAGGGATGTCGGATGAGCAGTTCTTC.

The genes are TRBV28 and TRBJ2-7; the match to TRBD2 covers 7 bases. The V and J ends lost 8 bases and 3 bases, in that order; junction bases with no gene match: 4. The CDR3 loop spans 12 amino acids. Germline CDR1 reads MDHEN; CDR2 reads SYDVKM. DNA for the CDR3: TGTGCCAGCTGGGACTACTACTACGAGCAGTACTTC. Translation: CASWDYYYEQYF. Drawing the rest from reference TRBV28 and TRBJ2-7, the complete variable domain is DVKVTQSSRYLVKRTGEKVFLECVQDMDHENMFWYRQDPGLGLRLIYFSYDVKMKEKGDIPEGYSVSREKKERFSLILESASTNQTSMYLCASWDYYYEQYFGPGTRLTVT.

V usage is TRBV27 and J usage is TRBJ2-4; D might be TRBD1 (6 bases). The CDR3 sequence is 11 residues long. The V and J ends lost 8 bases and 8 bases respectively, with 10 bases between them. Germline V lookup: CDR1 MNHEY, CDR2 SMNVEV (reference sequence). CDR3 sequence reads: CASAQGHIQYF. CDR3 coding DNA: TGTGCCAGCGCCCAGGGGCACATTCAGTACTTC.

The chain couples TRBV5-6 to TRBJ2-2, with 8 bases that match TRBD1. There are 15 residues in the CDR3. V lost 3 bases to trimming and J lost 6 bases; unmatched junction nucleotides: 7. Germline V gene data show CDR1 as SGHDT and CDR2 as YYEEEE. The CDR3 bases are TGTGCCAGCAGCTGGAGATCCAGGGGGCCCGGGGAGCTGTTTTTT. It is translated as CASSWRSRGPGELFF.

The chain has TRBV6-6 and TRBJ2-5; weak D call: TRBD2 (5 bases). Trimming pared 2 bases from V and 1 base from J, leaving 14 bases between. The germline V gene encodes CDR1 MNHNY and CDR2 SVGAGI (reference sequence). This CDR3 region has 16 residues. Written as DNA, the CDR3 is TGTGCCAGCAGTTACCCGAGGGTCCTAAGCCAAGAGACCCAGTACTTC. As protein: CASSYPRVLSQETQYF.

The chain is built from TRBV2 and TRBJ1-1, with TRBD1 matching over 8 bases. This CDR3 spans 13 amino acids. V dropped 6 bases and J dropped 3; count of bases not matched to a gene: 3. The germline V gene has CDR1 SNHLY and CDR2 FYNNEI. The DNA of the CDR3 is TGTGCCAGCAGCAGGGGGCTAGACACTGAAGCTTTCTTT. Its translation is CASSRGLDTEAFF. The variable domain in full, with the rest retrieved from reference TRBV2 and TRBJ1-1, is EPEVTQTPSHQVTQMGQEVILRCVPISNHLYFYWYRQILGQKVEFLVSFYNNEISEKSEIFDDQFSVERPDGSNFTLKIRSTKLEDSAMYFCASSRGLDTEAFFGQGTRLTVV.

This sequence joins TRBV4-1 and TRBJ2-7; TRBD2 is a possible D gene (5 bases). Trimming left V 3 bases short and J 1 base short, with 16 bases between. Germline-derived CDR1 and CDR2 are MGHRA and YSYEKL. The CDR3 is 16 amino acids. The CDR3 DNA sequence: TGCGCCAGCAGCCAGGGAGCCTACCCCGGGTCCTACGAGCAGTACTTC. This sequence encodes CASSQGAYPGSYEQYF.

The V call is TRBV10-3, the J call TRBJ1-1; D not resolved. V was pared by 2 bases and J by 0 bases, with 7 bases between. CDR1 ENHRY and CDR2 SYGVKD come from the germline V gene. The CDR3 runs 14 residues. This CDR3 is CAISENTVNTEAFF. CDR3 DNA: TGTGCCATCAGTGAGAATACAGTGAACACTGAAGCTTTCTTT.

The chain employs TRBV30 and TRBJ2-1, with 14 bases that match TRBD2. The germline gives CDR1 GTSNPN, CDR2 SVGIG (reference sequence). The J segment lost 0 bases and the V segment lost 1 base, leaving 8 bases of the junction unmatched. The CDR3 length is 19 residues. The CDR3 region has the DNA TGTGCCTGGAGTGCAACTCGGACTAGCGGGAGGTCCTCCTACAATGAGCAGTTCTTC. Residues: CAWSATRTSGRSSYNEQFF.

V is TRBV14 and J is TRBJ1-5; D possibly corresponds to TRBD1 (6 bases). The CDR3 is 14 residues long. Trimming took 5 bases from V and 3 from J, leaving 11 bases between them. Germline V gives CDR1 SGHDN, CDR2 FVKESK. CDR3 protein: CASSIQGANQPQHF. In nucleotides, the CDR3 is TGTGCCAGCAGCATACAGGGAGCCAATCAGCCCCAGCATTTT.

This clone was seen once. V gene TRBV11-2 combines with J gene TRBJ2-7, with D maybe TRBD2 (6 bases). Per germline, CDR1 SGHAT and CDR2 FQNNGV. This CDR3 spans 13 amino acids. Trimming removed 3 bases from V and 2 bases from J, with 8 bases in between. The CDR3 loop is CASSFSGTYEQYF. In DNA, the CDR3 is TGTGCCAGCAGCTTTAGCGGCACCTACGAGCAGTACTTC. Full variable domain (rest looked up from reference TRBV11-2 and TRBJ2-7): EAGVAQSPRYKIIEKRQSVAFWCNPISGHATLYWYQQILGQGPKLLIQFQNNGVVDDSQLPKDRFSAERLKGVDSTLKIQPAKLEDSAVYLCASSFSGTYEQYFGPGTRLTVT.

This chain connects TRBV5-4 to TRBJ2-1; weak D call: TRBD2 (7 bases). Germline CDR1 is SGHNT and CDR2 is YYREEE (reference sequence). The CDR3 loop spans 15 amino acids. Trimming took 1 base from V and 9 from J, leaving 17 bases between them. Written as DNA, the CDR3 is TGTGCCAGCAGCTTGACTTTCTCTAGGGGGGGTGAGCAGTTCTTC. This encodes CASSLTFSRGGEQFF.

The V call is TRBV29-1, the J call TRBJ2-3, with TRBD2 identical over 11 bases. The germline gives CDR1 SQVTM, CDR2 ANQGSEA. The CDR3 loop spans 13 amino acids. CDR3 in amino acids: CSYGTSGGDTQYF. CDR3 nucleotide sequence: TGCAGTTACGGGACTAGCGGCGGCGATACGCAGTATTTT.

V usage is TRBV27 and J usage is TRBJ2-5; 9 positions match TRBD2. The CDR3 loop spans 21 amino acids. Per the germline V gene, CDR1 is MNHEY and CDR2 is SMNVEV (reference sequence). V lost 0 bases, J lost 1 base, and 18 bases stayed unmatched. This chain's CDR3 is CASSLSTGALIAGEPQETQYF. Here the CDR3 DNA reads TGTGCCAGCAGTTTATCAACAGGGGCCCTGATAGCGGGAGAGCCCCAAGAGACCCAGTACTTC.

The rearrangement links TRBV29-1 to TRBJ1-1; possibly TRBD1 for D (6 bases). V was pared by 5 bases and J by 5 bases, with 15 bases between. CDR3 length: 13 residues. CDR1 is SQVTM and CDR2 is ANQGSEA in the germline V gene. As DNA, the CDR3 is TGCAGCGTTAGGGGGGGCTCTGAAACTGAAGCTTTCTTT. It translates to CSVRGGSETEAFF.

The chain employs TRBV5-6 and TRBJ2-7; 9 positions agree with TRBD1. The CDR3 runs 14 residues. V dropped 4 bases and J dropped 3; count of bases not matched to a gene: 5. Germline V gene data show CDR1 as SGHDT and CDR2 as YYEEEE. The CDR3 here is CASSPDRGIYEQYF. The CDR3 DNA sequence: TGTGCCAGCAGCCCTGACAGGGGGATCTACGAGCAGTACTTC.

This chain links TRBV11-1 with TRBJ2-2; 10 bases are a match to TRBD1. The CDR3 is 15 residues long. Germline V gene data show CDR1 as SGHAT and CDR2 as FQDESV (reference sequence). Trimming removed 5 bases from V and 9 bases from J; junction bases left unmatched: 9. The CDR3, as DNA: TGTGCCAGCAGCGCAGACAGGGGGCTAGTTTGGGAGCTGTTTTTT. Its translation: CASSADRGLVWELFF.

This chain joins TRBV4-1 and TRBJ2-3, with unresolved D. Trimming removed 4 bases at V and 1 base at J, with 9 bases between. Germline CDR1 reads MGHRA; CDR2 reads YSYEKL. The CDR3 spans 14 residues. The CDR3 DNA is TGCGCCAGCAGCCTATTATCTGGCACAGATACGCAGTATTTT. Translated: CASSLLSGTDTQYF.

This clone has a single count. The gene calls are TRBV28 and TRBJ1-1; possible D gene TRBD1, 6 bases. Germline V CDR1 and CDR2: MDHEN, SYDVKM. The CDR3 length is 13 residues. Trimming took 5 bases from V and 2 from J, leaving 9 bases between them. The CDR3 bases are TGTGCCAGCAGTACCGGGACAAACACTGAAGCTTTCTTT. Translation: CASSTGTNTEAFF.

The gene calls are TRBV6-5 and TRBJ2-4; the D is unclear. V dropped 0 bases and J dropped 0 bases, with 9 bases sitting between them. The CDR3 runs 16 residues. The germline gives CDR1 MNHEY, CDR2 SVGAGI. The CDR3 protein is CASSYSRDLAKNIQYF. CDR3 nucleotide sequence: TGTGCCAGCAGTTACTCGAGAGATCTAGCCAAAAACATTCAGTACTTC.